Included here is one T cell receptor beta chain sequence, with context. Sequencing used immunoSEQ multiplex PCR; TCRdb keeps in-frame clones, though not all of them. In the table there are about 60,000 clones, about 89% of which are singletons. This sample stems from a study of OX40 agonist ivuxolimab in advanced cancers. The trim removed 4 bases at V and 2 bases at J, leaving 8 bases unmatched. CDR3 length: 16 amino acids. From germline, CDR1 is SEHNR and CDR2 FQNEAQ (reference sequence). This clonotype originated in an adult with an advanced solid tumor such as melanoma, head and neck, liver or kidney cancer. This rearrangement joins TRBV7-9 to TRBJ2-3; 8 nucleotides agree with TRBD2. The sequences come from CD4+ or CD8+ T cells sorted from blood, collected in a trial of the OX40 agonist ivuxolimab. DNA for the CDR3: TGTGCCAGCAGCTGGCCGAGTAGCGGGAACACAGATACGCAGTATTTT. Protein sequence: CASSWPSSGNTDTQYF.